This TCR beta chain is from a study of graft-versus-host responses after intestinal transplantation. This clone has only a few counts. No antigen is known for it. The assay was immunoSEQ multiplex PCR, and TCRdb's table has in-frame clones only and misses some. Of 100,000 to 110,000 clones in the sample, about 90% were seen once. V lost 4 bases to trimming and J lost 1 base, with 8 bases between them. Per germline, CDR1 LNHDA and CDR2 SQIVND (reference sequence). The CDR3 extends over 14 amino acids. The chain employs TRBV19 and TRBJ1-3; D is possibly TRBD1 (5 bases). This TCR was recovered from a human donor who was the organ donor for an intestinal transplant. Here the sequenced sample was unstimulated CD4+ T cells sorted from spleen or lymph node cells, taken before transplant. The CDR3 DNA follows: TGTGCCAGTAGTAGGGGACTGTCTGGAAACACCATATATTTT. It encodes CASSRGLSGNTIYF.